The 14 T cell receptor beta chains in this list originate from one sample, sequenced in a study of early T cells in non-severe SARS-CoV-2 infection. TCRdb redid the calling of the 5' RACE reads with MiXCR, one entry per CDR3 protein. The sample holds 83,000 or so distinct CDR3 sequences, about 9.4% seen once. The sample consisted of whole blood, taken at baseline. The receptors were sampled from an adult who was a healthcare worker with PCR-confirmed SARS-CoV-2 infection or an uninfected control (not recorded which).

Written as DNA, the CDR3 is TGTGCCAGCAGTCAGCAGGGTAACTATGGCTACACCTTC. It is translated as CASSQQGNYGYTF. The J gene is TRBJ1-2, the V gene TRBV27, with D maybe TRBD1 (5 bases). The CDR3 has 13 amino acids. V dropped 5 bases and J dropped 1 base, with 8 bases sitting between them. Germline assignment: CDR1 MNHEY and CDR2 SMNVEV (reference sequence).

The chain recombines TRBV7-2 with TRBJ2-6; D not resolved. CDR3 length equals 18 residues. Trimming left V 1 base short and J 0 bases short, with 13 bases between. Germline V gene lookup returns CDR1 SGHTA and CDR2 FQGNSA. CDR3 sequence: CASSLELRLLSGANVLTF. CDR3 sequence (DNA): TGTGCCAGCAGCTTAGAGCTCAGGTTACTCTCTGGGGCCAACGTCCTGACTTTC.

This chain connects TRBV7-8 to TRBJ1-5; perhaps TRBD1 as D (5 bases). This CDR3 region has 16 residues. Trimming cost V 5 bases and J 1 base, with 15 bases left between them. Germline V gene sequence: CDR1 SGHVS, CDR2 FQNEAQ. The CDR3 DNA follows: TGTGCCAGCAGCCTGCGAGACAGAATGAGCAATCAGCCCCAGCATTTT. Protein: CASSLRDRMSNQPQHF.

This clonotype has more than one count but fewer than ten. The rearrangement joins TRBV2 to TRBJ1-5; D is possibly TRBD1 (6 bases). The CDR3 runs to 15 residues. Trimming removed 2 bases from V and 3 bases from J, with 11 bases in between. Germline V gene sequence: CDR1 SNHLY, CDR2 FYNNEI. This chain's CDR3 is CASSEWQGNNQPQHF. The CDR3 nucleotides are TGTGCCAGCAGTGAATGGCAGGGGAACAATCAGCCCCAGCATTTT.

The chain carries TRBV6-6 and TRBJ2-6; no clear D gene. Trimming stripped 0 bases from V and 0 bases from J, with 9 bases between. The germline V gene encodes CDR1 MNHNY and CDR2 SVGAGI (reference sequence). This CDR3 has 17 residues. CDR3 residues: CASSYSNPISGANVLTF. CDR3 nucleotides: TGTGCCAGCAGTTACTCTAACCCCATCTCTGGGGCCAACGTCCTGACTTTC.

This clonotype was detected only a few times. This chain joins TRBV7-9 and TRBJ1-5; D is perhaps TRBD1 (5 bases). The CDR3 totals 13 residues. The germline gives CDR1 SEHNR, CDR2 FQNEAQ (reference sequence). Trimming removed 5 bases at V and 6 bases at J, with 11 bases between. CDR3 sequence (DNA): TGTGCCAGCAGCCCGGGGGGGTCTCAGCCCCAGCATTTT. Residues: CASSPGGSQPQHF.

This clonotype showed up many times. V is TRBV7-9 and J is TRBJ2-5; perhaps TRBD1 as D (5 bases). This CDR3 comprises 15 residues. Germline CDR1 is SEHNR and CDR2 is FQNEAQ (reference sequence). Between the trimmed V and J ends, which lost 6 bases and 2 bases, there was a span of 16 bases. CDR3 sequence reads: CASSSARAVQETQYF. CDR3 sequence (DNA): TGTGCCAGCAGTTCCGCCAGGGCAGTACAAGAGACCCAGTACTTC.

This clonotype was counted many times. The CDR3 nucleotides read TGTGCCAGCAGTCATTCTACAAGCTCATGTTCACCCCTCCACTTT. It codes for CASSHSTSSCSPLHF. The rearrangement joins TRBV7-9 to TRBJ1-6; D not resolved. CDR1 is SEHNR and CDR2 is FQNEAQ in the germline V gene (reference sequence). V lost 6 bases and J lost 9, with 18 bases in between. This CDR3 is 15 amino acids long.

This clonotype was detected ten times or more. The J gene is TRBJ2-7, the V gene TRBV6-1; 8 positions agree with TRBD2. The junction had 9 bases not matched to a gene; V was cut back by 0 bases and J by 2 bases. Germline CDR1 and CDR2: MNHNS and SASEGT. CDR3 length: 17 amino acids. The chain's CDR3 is CASSEAWMGGGTYEQYF. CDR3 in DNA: TGTGCCAGCAGTGAAGCCTGGATGGGCGGGGGGACCTACGAGCAGTACTTC.

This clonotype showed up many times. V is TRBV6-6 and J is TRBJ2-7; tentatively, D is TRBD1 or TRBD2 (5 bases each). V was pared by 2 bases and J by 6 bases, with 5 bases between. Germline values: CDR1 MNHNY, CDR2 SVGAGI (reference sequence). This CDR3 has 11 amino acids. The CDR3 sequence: CASSYGGEQYF. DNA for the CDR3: TGTGCCAGCAGTTACGGGGGCGAGCAGTACTTC.

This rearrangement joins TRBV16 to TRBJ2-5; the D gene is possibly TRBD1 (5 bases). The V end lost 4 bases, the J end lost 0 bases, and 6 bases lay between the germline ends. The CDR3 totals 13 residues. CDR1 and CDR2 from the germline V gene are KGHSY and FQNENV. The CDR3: CASSLDNQETQYF. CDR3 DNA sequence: TGTGCCAGCAGCCTGGACAACCAAGAGACCCAGTACTTC.

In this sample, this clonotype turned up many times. The DNA for the CDR3 is TGTGCCAGCAGTCCGGGACTGTTCTATGGCTACACCTTC. Amino acids: CASSPGLFYGYTF. The J gene is TRBJ1-2, the V gene TRBV12-3 or TRBV12-4; a possible D gene is TRBD1 (5 bases). This CDR3 is 13 amino acids long. Trimming took 5 bases from V and 4 from J, leaving 11 bases between them.

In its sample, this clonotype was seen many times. The CDR3 nucleotides are TGCAGTGCTAGAGGGGACCTTCTAGCGGGAGTAGCGGGAGATACGCAGTATTTT. Encoded protein: CSARGDLLAGVAGDTQYF. The J gene is TRBJ2-3, the V gene TRBV20-1; 10 bases map to TRBD2. CDR1 is DFQATT, CDR2 SNEGSKA, per germline (reference sequence). This CDR3 is built from 18 residues. Losses at the gene ends were 1 base for V and 5 bases for J; bases not matched to a gene: 15.

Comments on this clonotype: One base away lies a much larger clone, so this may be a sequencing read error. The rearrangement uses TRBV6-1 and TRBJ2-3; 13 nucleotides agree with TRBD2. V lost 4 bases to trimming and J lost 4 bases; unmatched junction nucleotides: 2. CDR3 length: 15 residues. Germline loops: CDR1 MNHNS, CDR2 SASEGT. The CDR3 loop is CASSGTSGSPDTQYF. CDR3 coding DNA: TGTGCCAGCAGTGGGACTAGCGGGAGCCCAGATACGCAGTATTTT.